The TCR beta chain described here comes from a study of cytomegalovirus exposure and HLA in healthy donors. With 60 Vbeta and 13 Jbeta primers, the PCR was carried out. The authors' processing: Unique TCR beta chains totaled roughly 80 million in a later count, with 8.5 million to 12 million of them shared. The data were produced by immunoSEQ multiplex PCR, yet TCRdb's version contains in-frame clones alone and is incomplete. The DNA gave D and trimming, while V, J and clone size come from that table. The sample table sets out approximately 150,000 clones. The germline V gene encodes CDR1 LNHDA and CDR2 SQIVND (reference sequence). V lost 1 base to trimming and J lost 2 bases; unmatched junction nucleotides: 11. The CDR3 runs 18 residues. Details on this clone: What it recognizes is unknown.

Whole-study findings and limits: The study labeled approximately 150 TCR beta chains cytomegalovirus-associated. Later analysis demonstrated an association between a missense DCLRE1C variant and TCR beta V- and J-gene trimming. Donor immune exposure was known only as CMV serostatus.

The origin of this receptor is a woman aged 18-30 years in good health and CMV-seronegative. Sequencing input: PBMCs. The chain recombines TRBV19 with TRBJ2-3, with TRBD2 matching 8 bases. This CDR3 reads CASSIAHGGAGVTDTQYF. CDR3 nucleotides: TGTGCCAGTAGTATAGCCCATGGGGGAGCGGGAGTCACAGATACGCAGTATTTT. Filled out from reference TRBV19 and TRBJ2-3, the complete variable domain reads DGGITQSPKYLFRKEGQNVTLSCEQNLNHDAMYWYRQDPGQGLRLIYYSQIVNDFQKGDIAEGYSVSREKKESFPLTVTSAQKNPTAFYLCASSIAHGGAGVTDTQYFGPGTRLTVL.